The present entry profiles one TCR beta chain with its context. Methods used by the authors: Nucleated cell number was recorded as an estimate derived from reference gene primer amplification. Clones were sequenced by immunoSEQ multiplex PCR, and TCRdb holds only the in-frame ones, with some missing. V, J and clone size reflect that table, while D and trimming were determined from the DNA. The table lists about 120,000 clones, 60% to 80% of them singletons. Trimming cost V 1 base and J 2 bases, with 5 bases left between them. The germline V gene encodes CDR1 MNHNS and CDR2 SASEGT. The CDR3 loop spans 13 amino acids. The entry originates in a study of blood T cell repertoires in COVID-19. The overall study: Material from acute and convalescent COVID-19 was sourced from the United States, Italy and Spain. Sources were T cells, B-cell-depleted T cells, or PBMCs; the material itself was cDNA or gDNA.

The chain uses TRBV6-1 and TRBJ1-2; D remains ambiguous. The receptor was derived from a woman at least 80 years old with active or convalescent COVID-19. The sequenced material came from peripheral blood. The CDR3: CASSEVRNYGYTF. In DNA, the CDR3 is TGTGCCAGCAGTGAAGTACGGAACTATGGCTACACCTTC.